The clone carrying this T cell receptor beta chain occurred a few times. This sample stems from a study of blood T cell repertoires in COVID-19. About the study: The United States, Italy and Spain were the sources of the acute and convalescent COVID-19 samples.

The length of the CDR3 is 15 residues. Per the germline V gene, CDR1 is SGDLS and CDR2 is YYNGEE. V gave up 0 bases and J gave up 9 bases; unmatched junction bases: 4. Enrolled through a virtual design, the participants were between about 18 and 100 years of age and came from 24 US areas. Clinical history as reported by participants underpinned cohort assignment. Generated by immunoSEQ multiplex PCR, the TCRdb table keeps only in-frame clones and is missing some. The sample yields under 150,000 clones, roughly 87% seen once. The chain recombines TRBV9 with TRBJ1-6, with 9 bases that match TRBD1. This receptor was identified in a man aged 30 to 45 who had recovered from COVID-19. The sample comprised PBMCs or T cells enriched from blood (not recorded which). Here the CDR3 reads CASSVGTGVLSPLHF. In DNA, the CDR3 is TGTGCCAGCAGCGTAGGGACAGGGGTGCTTTCACCCCTCCACTTT.